These 20 T cell receptor beta chains share one sample of origin, sequenced in a study of shared clonotypes between healthy human individuals. Sequencing was performed with immunoSEQ multiplex PCR; in TCRdb, only in-frame clones are kept and a portion is missing. The sample lists more than 2 million clones; approximately 96% were seen once. The sequencing input was naive CD4+ T cells sorted from blood. Specified subset: CD45RA+ positively selected. The receptor set was obtained from a man in his late teens or twenties in good health.

On this clone itself: The same CDR3 is also encoded by other DNA sequences in this sample. CDR3 in DNA: TGTGCCTGGAGTGACAGGGGAAATGAGCAGTTCTTC. Amino acid sequence: CAWSDRGNEQFF. This rearrangement joins TRBV30 to TRBJ2-1; 7 nucleotides line up with TRBD1. The CDR3 runs to 12 residues. V was pared by 1 base and J by 7 bases, with 1 base of the junction left unmatched. Germline-derived CDR1 and CDR2 are GTSNPN and SVGIG (reference sequence). Looking up the rest from reference TRBV30 and TRBJ2-1 gives the full variable domain: SQTIHQWPATLVQPVGSPLSLECTVEGTSNPNLYWYRQAAGRGLQLLFYSVGIGQISSEVPQNLSASRPQDRQFILSSKKLLLSDSGFYLCAWSDRGNEQFFGPGTRLTVL.

This clone was seen just once. This chain's CDR3 is CAIATPGQNTGELFF. CDR3 coding DNA: TGTGCCATCGCCACACCGGGACAAAACACCGGGGAGCTGTTTTTT. The chain has TRBV6-6 and TRBJ2-2; perhaps TRBD1 as D (6 bases). V was clipped by 10 bases and J by 2 bases, with 17 bases between them. Germline CDR1 is MNHNY and CDR2 is SVGAGI (reference sequence). This CDR3 contains 15 residues.

This chain links TRBV5-1 with TRBJ2-5; the match to TRBD2 covers 12 bases. Per the germline V gene, CDR1 is SGHRS and CDR2 is YFSETQ. The trim removed 6 bases at V and 4 bases at J, leaving 7 bases unmatched. This CDR3 contains 15 residues. The CDR3 sequence: CASNLLAGGRETQYF. As DNA, the CDR3 is TGCGCCAGCAACCTCCTAGCGGGGGGGCGAGAGACCCAGTACTTC.

V usage is TRBV10-3 and J usage is TRBJ1-2; D may be TRBD1 (6 bases). Germline V CDR1 and CDR2: ENHRY, SYGVKD. CDR3 size: 12 residues. The V end lost 6 bases, the J end lost 8 bases, and 13 bases lay between the germline ends. This CDR3 reads CAISPGQTGYTF. The CDR3 nucleotides are TGTGCCATCAGCCCCGGACAGACCGGCTACACCTTC.

V gene TRBV7-2 combines with J gene TRBJ2-7, with D uncertain. V was clipped by 3 bases and J by 0 bases, with 12 bases between them. Per germline, CDR1 SGHTA and CDR2 FQGNSA. The CDR3 sequence is 15 residues long. CDR3 coding DNA: TGTGCCAGCAGCTTGACGGTGAGCAGCTCCTACGAGCAGTACTTC. Its translation: CASSLTVSSSYEQYF.

The V and J genes are TRBV7-9 and TRBJ1-2; D is perhaps TRBD1 (6 bases). This CDR3 is built from 15 residues. Trimming removed 1 base from V and 10 bases from J, with 19 bases in between. CDR1 and CDR2 (germline): SEHNR, FQNEAQ (reference sequence). CDR3 sequence: CASSLDLVTGSTYTF. The CDR3 bases are TGTGCCAGCAGCTTAGATCTTGTAACAGGGAGTACCTACACCTTC.

The rearrangement joins TRBV10-1 to TRBJ2-5, with TRBD2 matching over 12 bases. The CDR3 spans 14 residues. Germline V gene lookup returns CDR1 WNHNN and CDR2 SYGVQD (reference sequence). Unmatched junction bases numbered 3, after V lost 6 bases and J lost 4 bases. The CDR3 loop is CASSPGLAGETQYF. DNA for the CDR3: TGCGCCAGCAGCCCGGGACTAGCGGGAGAGACCCAGTACTTC.

A few counts support this clone. V and J are TRBV2 and TRBJ1-2, with TRBD1 identical over 9 bases. The V and J ends lost 1 base and 4 bases, in that order; junction bases with no gene match: 1. This CDR3 contains 14 residues. Looked up from germline, CDR1 is SNHLY and CDR2 is FYNNEI. CDR3 sequence reads: CASSEVGQGYGYTF. The CDR3 nucleotides read TGTGCCAGCAGTGAAGTGGGACAGGGCTATGGCTACACCTTC.

The V gene is TRBV19, the J gene TRBJ2-3, with D perhaps TRBD2 (5 bases). The germline V gene has CDR1 LNHDA and CDR2 SQIVND (reference sequence). Trimming cost V 5 bases and J 7 bases, with 19 bases left between them. The CDR3 spans 15 residues. CDR3 nucleotide sequence: TGTGCCAGTAGTCCCGGGGTCAAGGGAACATATACGCAGTATTTT. Encoded protein: CASSPGVKGTYTQYF. Full variable domain (rest looked up from reference TRBV19 and TRBJ2-3): DGGITQSPKYLFRKEGQNVTLSCEQNLNHDAMYWYRQDPGQGLRLIYYSQIVNDFQKGDIAEGYSVSREKKESFPLTVTSAQKNPTAFYLCASSPGVKGTYTQYFGPGTRLTVL.

V and J are TRBV19 and TRBJ1-3; no firm D call. The CDR3 is 15 residues long. CDR1 is LNHDA, CDR2 SQIVND, per germline (reference sequence). The V gene lost 7 bases and the J gene lost 0 bases, with 13 bases spanning the gap. The chain's CDR3 is CASIPRSSSGNTIYF. The CDR3 region has the DNA TGTGCCAGTATCCCACGCTCGAGCTCTGGAAACACCATATATTTT.

The chain employs TRBV30 and TRBJ1-2; D perhaps matches TRBD1 (5 bases). Trimming left V 4 bases short and J 8 bases short, with 11 bases between. Germline V CDR1 and CDR2: GTSNPN, SVGIG (reference sequence). The CDR3 has 11 residues. The CDR3 spells CAWTRDGGYTF. CDR3 nucleotides: TGTGCCTGGACAAGGGACGGCGGCTACACCTTC.

V and J are TRBV5-1 and TRBJ2-7; D remains unclear. The V gene lost 5 bases and the J gene lost 5 bases, with 11 bases spanning the gap. Germline V gene data show CDR1 as SGHRS and CDR2 as YFSETQ. CDR3 length: 12 amino acids. The CDR3, as DNA: TGCGCCAGCAGGTCTCTAGACCACGAGCAGTACTTC. Translation gives CASRSLDHEQYF.

V gene TRBV27 combines with J gene TRBJ2-7, with 9 bases that match TRBD1. With 5 bases clipped from V and 2 bases from J, the junction kept 7 bases outside the gene matches. The CDR3 covers 15 residues. In germline, CDR1 is MNHEY, CDR2 SMNVEV (reference sequence). The CDR3 nucleotides are TGTGCCAGCAGTATCCGGACAGGGGCCCCCTACGAGCAGTACTTC. Residues: CASSIRTGAPYEQYF.

The chain employs TRBV5-1 and TRBJ2-3, with 9 bases fitting TRBD2. V trimming: 0 bases; J trimming: 3 bases; junction bases outside the gene matches: 5. The germline gives CDR1 SGHRS, CDR2 YFSETQ. The CDR3 has 16 amino acids. The CDR3 is CASSLGGGALTDTQYF. For the CDR3, the DNA is TGCGCCAGCAGCTTGGGCGGGGGGGCCTTGACAGATACGCAGTATTTT.

The V gene is TRBV7-3, the J gene TRBJ1-1, with D possibly matching TRBD1 (5 bases). The CDR3 sequence is 13 residues long. Germline V gene sequence: CDR1 SGHTA, CDR2 FQGTGA. Deletions cut 5 bases from V and 1 base from J, with 8 bases between. The CDR3 DNA is TGTGCCAGCAGCCCACAGGAGAACACTGAAGCTTTCTTT. Encoded protein: CASSPQENTEAFF. Supplemented by reference TRBV7-3 and TRBJ1-1, the full variable domain reads GAGVSQTPSNKVTEKGKYVELRCDPISGHTALYWYRQSLGQGPEFLIYFQGTGAADDSGLPNDRFFAVRPEGSVSTLKIQRTERGDSAVYLCASSPQENTEAFFGQGTRLTVV.

In the case of this clone: Germline and junction disagree at one end, which may indicate a read error. V and J are TRBV7-7 and TRBJ2-5; no clear D. CDR3 size: 13 residues. Germline V gene data show CDR1 as SSHAT and CDR2 as FNYEAQ (reference sequence). The CDR3 here is CASSPTLPETQYF. The CDR3 region has the DNA TGTGCTAGCAGCCCTACACTCCCGGAGACCCAGTACTTC.

The chain employs TRBV19 and TRBJ2-7; 13 positions agree with TRBD2. The CDR3 is 15 residues long. Germline V CDR1 and CDR2: LNHDA, SQIVND (reference sequence). J was trimmed by 8 bases and V by 0 bases; bases with no gene match: 4. In DNA, the CDR3 is TGTGCCAGTAGTATAGATACTAGCGGGAGGGTGCAGCAGTACTTC. Encoded protein: CASSIDTSGRVQQYF.

The chain joins TRBV5-1 to TRBJ1-2, with 10 bases identical to TRBD1. CDR3 size: 15 residues. The V gene's germline CDR1 is SGHRS and CDR2 YFSETQ. After removal of 4 bases from V and 7 bases from J, the junction contained 10 bases not matched to a gene. The CDR3 DNA reads TGCGCCAGCAGCCCGGGAGGGACAGGGGCGGTTGGCTACACCTTC. Protein sequence: CASSPGGTGAVGYTF.

The chain employs TRBV5-1 and TRBJ2-3, with 9 bases lining up with TRBD2. With V trimmed by 0 bases and J by 5 bases, 7 bases remained unmatched. The CDR3 covers 16 residues. Per the germline V gene, CDR1 is SGHRS and CDR2 is YFSETQ. The CDR3 here is CASSLDGGRALDTQYF. DNA for the CDR3: TGCGCCAGCAGCTTGGATGGCGGGAGGGCCTTAGATACGCAGTATTTT.

This chain links TRBV5-6 with TRBJ2-7, with TRBD2 matching 10 bases. This CDR3 is 16 amino acids long. Germline V gene lookup returns CDR1 SGHDT and CDR2 YYEEEE. The V segment lost 4 bases and the J segment 5 bases; nucleotides outside the gene matches: 12. CDR3 nucleotides: TGTGCCAGCAGCGAAAGACCGGGACTAGCGAGGGACGAGCAGTACTTC. This encodes CASSERPGLARDEQYF.